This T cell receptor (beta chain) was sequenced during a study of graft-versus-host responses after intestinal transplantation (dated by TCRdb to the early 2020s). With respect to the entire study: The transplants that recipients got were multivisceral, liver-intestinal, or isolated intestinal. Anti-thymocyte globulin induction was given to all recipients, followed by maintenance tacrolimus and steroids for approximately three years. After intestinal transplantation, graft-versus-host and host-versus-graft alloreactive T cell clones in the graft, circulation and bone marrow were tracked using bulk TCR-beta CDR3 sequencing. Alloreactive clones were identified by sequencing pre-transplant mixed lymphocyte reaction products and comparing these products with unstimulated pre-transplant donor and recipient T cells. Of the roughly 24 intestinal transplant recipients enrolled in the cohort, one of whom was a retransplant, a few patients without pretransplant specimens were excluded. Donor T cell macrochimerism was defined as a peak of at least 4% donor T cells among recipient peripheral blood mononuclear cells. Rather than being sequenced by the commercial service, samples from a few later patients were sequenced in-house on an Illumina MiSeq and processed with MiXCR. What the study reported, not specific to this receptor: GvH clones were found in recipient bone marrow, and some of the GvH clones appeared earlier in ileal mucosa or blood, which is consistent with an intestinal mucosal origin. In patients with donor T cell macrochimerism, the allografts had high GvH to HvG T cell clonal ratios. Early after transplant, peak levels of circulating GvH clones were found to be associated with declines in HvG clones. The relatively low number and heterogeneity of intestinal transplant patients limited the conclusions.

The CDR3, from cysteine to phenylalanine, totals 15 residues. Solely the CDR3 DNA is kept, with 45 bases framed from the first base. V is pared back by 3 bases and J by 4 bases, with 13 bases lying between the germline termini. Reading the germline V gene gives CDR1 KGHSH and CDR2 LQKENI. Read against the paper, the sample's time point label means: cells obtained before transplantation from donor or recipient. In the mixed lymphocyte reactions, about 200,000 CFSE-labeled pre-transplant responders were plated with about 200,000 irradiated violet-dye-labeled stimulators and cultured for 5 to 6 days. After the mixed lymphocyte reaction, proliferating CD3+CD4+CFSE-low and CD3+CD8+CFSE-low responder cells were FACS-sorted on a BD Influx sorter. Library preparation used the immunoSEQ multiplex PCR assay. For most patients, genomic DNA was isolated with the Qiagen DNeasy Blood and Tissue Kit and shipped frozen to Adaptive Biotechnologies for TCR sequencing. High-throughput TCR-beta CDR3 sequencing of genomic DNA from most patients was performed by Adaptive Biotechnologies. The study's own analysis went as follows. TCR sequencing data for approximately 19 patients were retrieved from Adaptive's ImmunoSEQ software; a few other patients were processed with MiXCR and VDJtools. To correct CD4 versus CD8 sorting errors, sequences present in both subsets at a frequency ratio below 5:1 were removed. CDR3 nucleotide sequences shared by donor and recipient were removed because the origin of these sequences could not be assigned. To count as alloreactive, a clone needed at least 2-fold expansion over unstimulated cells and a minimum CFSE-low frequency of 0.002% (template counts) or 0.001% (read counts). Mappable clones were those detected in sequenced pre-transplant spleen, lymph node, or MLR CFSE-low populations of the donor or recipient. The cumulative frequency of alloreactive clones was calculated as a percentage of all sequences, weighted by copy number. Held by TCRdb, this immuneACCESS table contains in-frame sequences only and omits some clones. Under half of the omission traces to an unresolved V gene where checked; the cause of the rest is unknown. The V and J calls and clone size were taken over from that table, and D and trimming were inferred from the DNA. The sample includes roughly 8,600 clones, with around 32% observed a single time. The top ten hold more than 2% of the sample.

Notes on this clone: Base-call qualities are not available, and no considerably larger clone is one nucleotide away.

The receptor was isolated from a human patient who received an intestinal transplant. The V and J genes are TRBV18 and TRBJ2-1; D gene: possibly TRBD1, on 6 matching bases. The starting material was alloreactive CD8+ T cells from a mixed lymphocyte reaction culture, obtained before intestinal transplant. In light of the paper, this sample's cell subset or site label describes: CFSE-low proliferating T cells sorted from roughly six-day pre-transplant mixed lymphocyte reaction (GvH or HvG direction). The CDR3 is CASSPTGREYNEQFF. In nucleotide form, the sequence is TGTGCCAGCTCACCGACAGGTCGGGAATACAATGAGCAGTTCTTC.